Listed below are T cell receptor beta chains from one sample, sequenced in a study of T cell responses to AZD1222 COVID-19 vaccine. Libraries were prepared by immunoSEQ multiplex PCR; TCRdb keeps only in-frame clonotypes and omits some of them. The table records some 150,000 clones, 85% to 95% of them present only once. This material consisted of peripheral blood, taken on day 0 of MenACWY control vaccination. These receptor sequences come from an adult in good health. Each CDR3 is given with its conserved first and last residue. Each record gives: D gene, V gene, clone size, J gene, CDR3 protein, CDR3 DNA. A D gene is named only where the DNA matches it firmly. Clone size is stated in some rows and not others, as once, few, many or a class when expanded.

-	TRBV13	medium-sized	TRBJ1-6	CASSLTRETGSPLHF	TGTGCCAGCAGCTTGACCCGGGAGACTGGTTCACCCCTCCACTTT
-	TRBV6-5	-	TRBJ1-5	CASREEGLGPQHF	TGTGCCAGCAGGGAGGAGGGGCTAGGGCCCCAGCATTTT
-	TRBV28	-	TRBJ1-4	CASSLVINEKLFF	TGTGCCAGCAGTTTAGTGATTAATGAAAAACTGTTTTTT
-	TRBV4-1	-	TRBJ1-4	CASSPAEATNEKLFF	TGCGCCAGCAGCCCCGCCGAGGCAACTAATGAAAAACTGTTTTTT
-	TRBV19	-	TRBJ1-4	CAISQRVGNEKLFF	TGTGCCATCTCACAACGGGTCGGTAATGAAAAACTGTTTTTT
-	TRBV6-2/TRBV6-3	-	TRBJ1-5	CASSYAENQPQHF	TGTGCCAGCAGTTACGCCGAAAATCAGCCCCAGCATTTT
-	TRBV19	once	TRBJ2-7	CASSLSQGYEQYF	TGTGCCAGTAGTCTCTCCCAAGGCTACGAGCAGTACTTC
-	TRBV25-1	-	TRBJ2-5	CASSEDQGWRETQYF	TGTGCCAGCAGTGAAGATCAAGGGTGGCGGGAGACCCAGTACTTC
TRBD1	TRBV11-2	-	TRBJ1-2	CASSLYRQGDGYTF	TGTGCCAGCAGCTTATACCGACAGGGGGATGGCTACACCTTC
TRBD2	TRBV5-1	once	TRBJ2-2	CASSLDSGLATGELFF	TGCGCCAGCAGCTTGGACTCTGGACTAGCGACCGGGGAGCTGTTTTTT
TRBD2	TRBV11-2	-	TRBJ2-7	CASSLSPLAGYEQYF	TGTGCCAGCAGCCTTAGCCCGCTAGCGGGTTACGAGCAGTACTTC
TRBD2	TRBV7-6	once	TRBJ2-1	CASSLVAGGGNLYNEQFF	TGTGCCAGCAGCTTAGTAGCGGGAGGGGGGAATCTCTACAATGAGCAGTTCTTC
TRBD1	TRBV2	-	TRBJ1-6	CASRMGQPNSPLHF	TGTGCCAGCAGGATGGGACAGCCTAATTCACCCCTCCACTTT
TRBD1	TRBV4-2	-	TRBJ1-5	CASSQDRQGVEPQHF	TGTGCCAGCAGCCAAGACAGGCAGGGGGTTGAGCCCCAGCATTTT
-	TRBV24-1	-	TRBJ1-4	CATRGTANEKLFF	TGTGCCACCCGGGGGACGGCTAATGAAAAACTGTTTTTT
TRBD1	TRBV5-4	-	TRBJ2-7	CASSDGQGIYEQYF	TGTGCCAGCAGCGACGGACAGGGTATCTACGAGCAGTACTTC
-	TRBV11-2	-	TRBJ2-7	CASSSQATYYEQYF	TGTGCCAGCAGCTCCCAAGCCACGTACTACGAGCAGTACTTC
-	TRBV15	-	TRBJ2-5	CATSRGTSLGLDRETQYF	TGTGCCACCAGCAGAGGAACTTCTCTCGGCCTGGATCGGGAGACCCAGTACTTC
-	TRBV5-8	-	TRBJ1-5	CASLPTGKGNQPQHF	TGTGCCAGCCTACCTACAGGGAAGGGCAATCAGCCCCAGCATTTT
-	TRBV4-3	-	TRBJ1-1	CASSQSPRISTEAFF	TGCGCCAGCAGCCAAAGCCCGAGGATTTCCACTGAAGCTTTCTTT
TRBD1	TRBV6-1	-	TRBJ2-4	CASSEKDRGAKNIQYF	TGTGCCAGCAGTGAAAAGGACAGGGGTGCCAAAAACATTCAGTACTTC
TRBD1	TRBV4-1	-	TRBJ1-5	CASSPAAQGADQPQHF	TGCGCCAGCAGCCCCGCTGCGCAGGGGGCGGATCAGCCCCAGCATTTT
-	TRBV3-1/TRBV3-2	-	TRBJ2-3	CASSQRGADTQYF	TGTGCCAGCAGCCAACGGGGGGCCGATACGCAGTATTTT
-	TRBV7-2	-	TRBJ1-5	CASSLDGRVNQPQHF	TGTGCCAGCAGCTTAGACGGCAGGGTAAATCAGCCCCAGCATTTT
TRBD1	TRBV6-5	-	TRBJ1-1	CASRTGVTEAFF	TGTGCCTCGCGGACAGGGGTCACTGAAGCTTTCTTT
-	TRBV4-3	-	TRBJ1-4	CASSLYRVTNEKLFF	TGCGCCAGCAGCCTGTACAGGGTAACTAATGAAAAACTGTTTTTT
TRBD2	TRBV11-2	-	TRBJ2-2	CASSPRAGGTGELFF	TGTGCCAGCAGCCCCCGGGCGGGGGGCACCGGGGAGCTGTTTTTT
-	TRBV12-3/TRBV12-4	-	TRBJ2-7	CASSTAYEQYF	TGTGCCAGCTCAACCGCCTACGAGCAGTACTTC
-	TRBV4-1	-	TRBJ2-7	CASSSTDIATYEQYF	TGCGCCAGCAGCTCAACGGACATTGCAACCTACGAGCAGTACTTC
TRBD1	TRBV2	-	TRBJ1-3	CAGNRGYGNTIYF	TGTGCCGGCAACAGGGGGTATGGAAACACCATATATTTT
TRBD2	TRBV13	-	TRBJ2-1	CASSHSSSGRYNEQFF	TGTGCCAGCAGCCACTCTTCTAGCGGGAGATACAATGAGCAGTTCTTC
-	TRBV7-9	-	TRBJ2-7	CASSLGGPGDEQYF	TGTGCCAGCAGCTTAGGGGGGCCTGGCGACGAGCAGTACTTC
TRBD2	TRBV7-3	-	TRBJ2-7	CASSLVASGVYEQYF	TGTGCCAGCAGCTTAGTGGCTAGCGGGGTCTACGAGCAGTACTTC
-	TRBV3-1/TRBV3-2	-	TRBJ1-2	CASSRGAERHGYTF	TGTGCCAGCAGCAGGGGAGCAGAAAGGCATGGCTACACCTTC
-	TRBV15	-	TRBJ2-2	CATRAPANTGELFF	TGTGCCACCAGGGCCCCCGCGAACACCGGGGAGCTGTTTTTT
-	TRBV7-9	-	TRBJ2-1	CASRTQVNEQFF	TGTGCCAGCAGGACACAGGTCAATGAGCAGTTCTTC
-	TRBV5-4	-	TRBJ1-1	CASSLPGALRGAFF	TGTGCCAGCAGCTTGCCGGGGGCCTTGAGGGGGGCTTTCTTT
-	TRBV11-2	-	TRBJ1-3	CASSGLRHEPSGNTIYF	TGTGCCAGCAGCGGGCTGAGACACGAACCCTCTGGAAACACCATATATTTT
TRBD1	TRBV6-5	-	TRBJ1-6	CASGGGGDSPLHF	TGTGCCAGCGGCGGAGGGGGCGATTCACCCCTCCACTTT
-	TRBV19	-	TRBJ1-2	CASSIRGVYGYTF	TGTGCCAGTAGTATAAGAGGGGTCTATGGCTACACCTTC